Presented here are 14 T cell receptor beta chains from one specimen sequenced in a study of cytomegalovirus exposure and HLA in healthy donors. Researchers ran the PCR with 60 Vbeta and 13 Jbeta primers. Assay: immunoSEQ multiplex PCR; the TCRdb copy retains only in-frame clones and omits some. In the table there are more than 85,000 clones, 75% of which are singletons. The sample comprised PBMCs. These receptors were collected from a man aged 40-49 years in good health and CMV-seronegative.

This clone was picked up one time. The chain has TRBV11-3 and TRBJ2-1, with TRBD2 matching over 8 bases. CDR3 length: 18 amino acids. Germline V gene lookup returns CDR1 SGHNT and CDR2 YENEEA. The V gene end was trimmed by 3 bases and the J gene end by 1 base; junction bases not matched to a gene: 11. DNA for the CDR3: TGTGCCAGCAGCTTGGATGGTTTTGCGGGGGGTTCCTACAATGAGCAGTTCTTC. Translation: CASSLDGFAGGSYNEQFF. Complete variable domain (other parts from reference TRBV11-3 and TRBJ2-1): EAGVVQSPRYKIIEKKQPVAFWCNPISGHNTLYWYLQNLGQGPELLIRYENEEAVDDSQLPKDRFSAERLKGVDSTLKIQPAELGDSAVYLCASSLDGFAGGSYNEQFFGPGTRLTVL.

J is TRBJ1-4 and V is TRBV28; 10 bases match TRBD1. The length of the CDR3 is 17 residues. Germline V lookup: CDR1 MDHEN, CDR2 SYDVKM. J gave up 7 bases and V 1 base, and 9 bases lay outside the gene matches. DNA for the CDR3: TGTGCCAGCAGTTTATTGGGGACAGGGGTACGTGGTGAAAAACTGTTTTTT. This sequence encodes CASSLLGTGVRGEKLFF.

Note on this clone: This same CDR3 is encoded by further DNA sequences in the sample. V gene TRBV5-4 combines with J gene TRBJ1-1; D is possibly TRBD1 (6 bases). Germline CDR1 is SGHNT and CDR2 is YYREEE (reference sequence). There are 14 residues in the CDR3. The germline V and J ends were trimmed by 3 bases and 5 bases, with 14 bases remaining between them. The CDR3 region has the DNA TGTGCCAGCAGCTACGACCCGGACAGAACTGAAGCTTTCTTT. This gives the protein CASSYDPDRTEAFF.

J is TRBJ1-4 and V is TRBV19, with D tentatively TRBD1 (6 bases). The germline V gene has CDR1 LNHDA and CDR2 SQIVND (reference sequence). The CDR3 length is 14 residues. V lost 7 bases, J lost 7 bases, and 16 bases lay in between. This CDR3 reads CASTTGRAAEKLFF. The CDR3 coding sequence is TGTGCCAGTACCACAGGGCGGGCGGCTGAAAAACTGTTTTTT.

The gene calls are TRBV18 and TRBJ1-2, with D unclear. The V gene's germline CDR1 is KGHSH and CDR2 LQKENI. V was cut by 0 bases and J by 4 bases, with 18 bases left in between. The CDR3 has 17 amino acids. As DNA, the CDR3 is TGTGCCAGCTCACCACCGCGGGGAAGCTCAGAGATCTATGGCTACACCTTC. Its protein product is CASSPPRGSSEIYGYTF. The complete variable domain, with remaining parts taken from reference TRBV18 and TRBJ1-2, reads NAGVMQNPRHLVRRRGQEARLRCSPMKGHSHVYWYRQLPEEGLKFMVYLQKENIIDESGMPKERFSAEFPKEGPSILRIQQVVRGDSAAYFCASSPPRGSSEIYGYTFGSGTRLTVV.

The chain recombines TRBV5-4 with TRBJ2-6; the D gene is possibly TRBD1 (6 bases). Germline V gene sequence: CDR1 SGHNT, CDR2 YYREEE (reference sequence). With 5 bases removed from V and 4 bases from J, the gap between germline ends came to 13 bases. The CDR3 is made up of 15 amino acids. Written as DNA, the CDR3 is TGTGCCAGCAGTCTCAGGGGCCCCGGGGCCAACGTCCTGACTTTC. Protein sequence: CASSLRGPGANVLTF.

Here the CDR3 DNA reads TGTGCCAGCAGCCCAGGGACTAGCGGTTTGCCTACGAAGCAGTACTTC. Translating gives CASSPGTSGLPTKQYF. The chain combines TRBV11-3 with TRBJ2-7, with 11 bases matching TRBD2. After removal of 5 bases from V and 8 bases from J, the junction contained 14 bases not matched to a gene. This CDR3 region has 16 residues. The V gene's germline CDR1 is SGHNT and CDR2 YENEEA.

This rearrangement joins TRBV6-5 to TRBJ1-5; D is ambiguous. The length of the CDR3 is 12 residues. CDR1 and CDR2 from the germline V gene are MNHEY and SVGAGI. V lost 6 bases and J lost 2, with 5 bases in between. Here the CDR3 reads CASRAGNQPQHF. As DNA, the CDR3 is TGTGCCAGCAGGGCCGGCAATCAGCCCCAGCATTTT.

V usage is TRBV19 and J usage is TRBJ2-7; D unclear. The germline V gene encodes CDR1 LNHDA and CDR2 SQIVND (reference sequence). CDR3 length: 14 residues. V was clipped by 3 bases and J by 0 bases, with 9 bases between them. The CDR3 DNA reads TGTGCCAGTAGTATCGTTCAGGACTCCTACGAGCAGTACTTC. The encoded protein is CASSIVQDSYEQYF.

The V and J genes are TRBV25-1 and TRBJ2-1; 9 positions agree with TRBD2. J gave up 2 bases and V 9 bases, and 2 bases lay outside the gene matches. The CDR3 has 13 amino acids. Germline V gene lookup returns CDR1 MGHDK and CDR2 SYGVNS. This CDR3 reads CASSGRTYNEQFF. The CDR3 DNA reads TGTGCCAGTAGCGGGAGAACCTACAATGAGCAGTTCTTC.

The chain joins TRBV5-5 to TRBJ1-5; no clear D. Per germline, CDR1 SGHKS and CDR2 YYEKEE (reference sequence). The CDR3 totals 14 residues. The germline V and J ends were trimmed by 2 bases and 5 bases, with 11 bases remaining between them. In DNA, the CDR3 is TGTGCCAGCAGCTTCCGGGGATCAGATCAGCCCCAGCATTTT. This gives the protein CASSFRGSDQPQHF.

The genes are TRBV19 and TRBJ2-6; no definite D call. The CDR3 has 15 amino acids. Per germline, CDR1 LNHDA and CDR2 SQIVND (reference sequence). The germline V and J ends were trimmed by 6 bases and 0 bases, with 9 bases remaining between them. CDR3 coding DNA: TGTGCCAGTAGCCCTGAGTACTCTGGGGCCAACGTCCTGACTTTC. Translation: CASSPEYSGANVLTF.

The genes are TRBV4-1 and TRBJ2-3; no firm D call. V lost 2 bases and J lost 4, with 10 bases in between. CDR1 and CDR2 (germline): MGHRA, YSYEKL. The CDR3 covers 14 residues. The CDR3 DNA is TGCGCCAGCAGCCAAATCCCGGGTCCAGATACGCAGTATTTT. The encoded protein is CASSQIPGPDTQYF.

V and J are TRBV4-1 and TRBJ1-1, with D possibly TRBD1 on 5 matching bases. The CDR3 contains 14 residues. The V end was cut by 3 bases, the J end by 3 bases, with 11 bases between. Germline CDR1 and CDR2: MGHRA and YSYEKL. This CDR3 is CASSQGAGHTEAFF. The CDR3 DNA follows: TGCGCCAGCAGCCAGGGCGCGGGACACACTGAAGCTTTCTTT.